The rows below give T cell receptor beta chains drawn from one sample of a study of PD-L1 blockade in urothelial cancer. Profiling relied on immunoSEQ multiplex PCR, and the TCRdb table lists in-frame clones only, not all of them. This table has about 70,000 clones, roughly 90% appearing once. The specimen comprised PBMCs, sampled around atezolizumab (anti-PD-L1) treatment. All receptors derive from a man aged 70 or older with urothelial cancer. CDR3s include the opening cysteine and the closing phenylalanine or tryptophan. A D gene is named only where the DNA matches it firmly. Not every row has a clone size; where given, it reads once, few, many or a size class.

D gene	J gene	V gene	clone size	CDR3 protein	CDR3 DNA
.	TRBJ2-7	TRBV7-9	.	CASSNVPQGGHF	TGTGCCAGCAGCAATGTCCCACAGGGAGGGCACTTC
.	TRBJ1-5	TRBV28	.	CASSTGTIDQPQHF	TGTGCCAGCAGTACCGGGACTATTGATCAGCCCCAGCATTTT
TRBD1	TRBJ2-1	TRBV19	.	CASTPDRGGAGEQFF	TGTGCCAGTACTCCGGACAGGGGTGGTGCCGGTGAGCAGTTCTTC
TRBD1	TRBJ2-7	TRBV19	.	CASTGDREYEQYF	TGTGCCAGCACCGGCGACAGGGAGTACGAGCAGTACTTC
.	TRBJ2-7	TRBV7-6	.	CASSLARWGASYEQYF	TGTGCCAGCAGCTTAGCGCGGTGGGGCGCAAGCTACGAGCAGTACTTC
TRBD1	TRBJ1-2	TRBV14	few	CASSPDRNYGYTF	TGTGCCAGCAGCCCGGACAGGAACTATGGCTACACCTTC
.	TRBJ1-5	TRBV30	few	CACGNREGQPQHF	TGTGCCTGCGGAAACAGGGAAGGACAGCCCCAGCATTTT
.	TRBJ2-5	TRBV28	.	CASRGEETQYF	TGTGCTTCTAGAGGTGAGGAGACCCAGTACTTC
TRBD2	TRBJ2-1	TRBV5-1	.	CASSLGTSGRDYNEQFF	TGCGCCAGCAGCTTGGGGACTAGCGGGAGGGATTACAATGAGCAGTTCTTC
TRBD1	TRBJ1-2	TRBV29-1	.	CSAEGTAINYGYTF	TGCAGCGCCGAGGGGACAGCGATTAACTATGGCTACACCTTC
.	TRBJ1-2	TRBV4-1	.	CASSLGEGLRAHTYGYTF	TGCGCCAGCAGCCTCGGGGAGGGTTTGAGAGCCCACACCTATGGCTACACCTTC
TRBD1	TRBJ1-2	TRBV19	few	CASSITGQGSNYGYTF	TGTGCCAGTAGTATTACAGGACAGGGCTCTAACTATGGCTACACCTTC
TRBD1	TRBJ2-2	TRBV6-5	.	CASSYRGTGQTGELFF	TGTGCCAGCAGTTACAGGGGGACAGGGCAAACCGGGGAGCTGTTTTTT
TRBD2	TRBJ2-1	TRBV27	.	CASTGTSGFREQFF	TGTGCCAGCACCGGGACTAGCGGGTTTCGCGAGCAGTTCTTC
.	TRBJ2-1	TRBV5-1	.	CASSLRNEQFF	TGCGCCAGCAGCTTGCGTAATGAGCAGTTCTTC
TRBD1	TRBJ2-7	TRBV5-1	.	CASSLKGGAYEQYF	TGCGCCAGCAGCTTGAAAGGGGGCGCATACGAGCAGTACTTC
.	TRBJ2-2	TRBV12-1	once	CSSGIRKTGELFF	TGCTCATCAGGGATTCGGAAAACCGGGGAGCTGTTTTTT
TRBD1	TRBJ1-2	TRBV5-4	.	CASSLGGQGYGYTF	TGTGCCAGCAGCTTGGGGGGACAGGGCTATGGCTACACCTTC
TRBD2	TRBJ2-7	TRBV7-2	.	CASSPWREGRYEQYF	TGTGCCAGCAGCCCCTGGCGGGAGGGTAGGTACGAGCAGTACTTC
.	TRBJ1-1	TRBV29-1	.	CSVDKGEWTEAFF	TGCAGCGTTGACAAGGGGGAATGGACTGAAGCTTTCTTT
.	TRBJ1-4	TRBV2	once	CASRGPTVTNEKLFF	TGTGCCAGCAGAGGCCCGACAGTAACTAATGAAAAACTGTTTTTT
.	TRBJ1-2	TRBV4-1	.	CASSQIWPLGRSTNYGYTF	TGCGCCAGCAGCCAGATCTGGCCCCTGGGGCGGTCTACTAACTATGGCTACACCTTC
.	TRBJ2-1	TRBV11-2	.	CASSSGVANEQFF	TGTGCCAGCAGCTCAGGTGTGGCTAATGAGCAGTTCTTC
.	TRBJ1-4	TRBV10-3	.	CAISDQGGFNEKLFF	TGTGCCATCAGTGACCAGGGAGGGTTTAATGAAAAACTGTTTTTT
.	TRBJ2-7	TRBV5-5	.	CASSPGDQDYEQYF	TGTGCCAGCAGCCCCGGGGATCAGGACTACGAGCAGTACTTC
.	TRBJ1-2	TRBV5-5	.	CASSQQGAYGYTF	TGTGCCAGCAGCCAACAGGGTGCTTATGGCTACACCTTC
.	TRBJ2-1	TRBV7-9	once	CASSLREQFF	TGTGCCAGCAGCTTGCGGGAGCAGTTCTTC
TRBD2	TRBJ2-7	TRBV30	.	CAWGKGLAGPYEQYF	TGTGCCTGGGGAAAGGGACTAGCGGGACCCTACGAGCAGTACTTC
.	TRBJ2-3	TRBV5-6	.	CASSLSQWVLVTDTQYF	TGTGCCAGCAGCTTATCGCAATGGGTCCTAGTCACAGATACGCAGTATTTT
.	TRBJ2-3	TRBV9	.	CASSVGRTDTQYF	TGTGCCAGCAGCGTGGGGCGGACAGATACGCAGTATTTT
.	TRBJ2-3	TRBV10-1	.	CASRNRAAGDTQYF	TGCGCCAGCAGAAACCGGGCCGCGGGAGATACGCAGTATTTT
.	TRBJ2-1	TRBV5-1	.	CASSPGSNADYNEQFF	TGCGCCAGCAGCCCGGGGTCTAACGCCGACTACAATGAGCAGTTCTTC
TRBD1	TRBJ1-1	TRBV6-5	.	CASSPGTGKTEAFF	TGTGCCAGCAGTCCCGGGACAGGGAAAACTGAAGCTTTCTTT